These 7 T cell receptor beta chains share one sample of origin, sequenced in a study of spatial heterogeneity in lung cancer (dated by TCRdb to between 2018 and 2021). Summary of the overall study and its limitations: The tumor nonsynonymous mutation count correlated with the number of expanded intratumoral alpha and beta TCRs.

What these receptors recognize is not known. The sample's time point label is to be understood as: sample taken at primary tumor resection. Library construction relied on 5' RACE. Sequencing was carried out with a NextSeq 500. Using fastp at Q25 and MiXCR, TCRdb reprocessed the public reads and kept productive beta chains. When rows share a CDR3 protein, they turn into one entry using the most common DNA and genes. This sample gives 18,000 or so distinct CDR3 sequences in total; around 6% of them show up just once. About 3.5% of the sample rests with the top ten. Specimen: lung tumor tissue, collected at surgery. The origin of the receptors is a female donor with early-stage non-small cell lung cancer.

This clonotype has a handful of counts. CDR3 nucleotide sequence: TGCAGCACTAGGGGAGCCAAAAACATTCAGTACTTC. This gives the protein CSTRGAKNIQYF. This chain joins TRBV29-1 and TRBJ2-4, with D perhaps being TRBD1 or TRBD2 (5 bases each). The CDR3 sequence is 12 residues long. Germline V lookup: CDR1 SQVTM, CDR2 ANQGSEA. The V end lost 8 bases, the J end lost 0 bases, and 8 bases lay between the germline ends.

This clonotype was counted ten times or more. The chain recombines TRBV20-1 with TRBJ1-5; 7 positions match TRBD1. The trim removed 6 bases at V and 7 bases at J, leaving 9 bases unmatched. Germline-derived CDR1 and CDR2 are DFQATT and SNEGSKA (reference sequence). This CDR3 is built from 13 residues. The DNA for the CDR3 is TGCAGTGCCCTTACAGGGGTTGAACAGCCCCAGCATTTT. Amino acid sequence: CSALTGVEQPQHF.

Many counts were recorded for this clonotype. This sequence joins TRBV20-1 and TRBJ1-2; D possibly corresponds to TRBD1 (5 bases). Trimming shortened V by 5 bases and J by 5 bases, and 18 bases separated the two germline ends. From germline, CDR1 is DFQATT and CDR2 SNEGSKA (reference sequence). This CDR3 region has 14 residues. CDR3 residues: CSAPPTVQSYGYTF. The DNA of the CDR3 is TGCAGTGCTCCACCGACAGTTCAATCTTATGGCTACACCTTC.

This clonotype was observed at least ten times. The V gene is TRBV12-3 or TRBV12-4, the J gene TRBJ1-5; D uncertain. The CDR3 runs to 12 residues. The V end lost 6 bases, the J end lost 5 bases, and 8 bases lay between the germline ends. The CDR3 coding sequence is TGTGCCAGCAGCTCGATGGATCAGCCCCAGCATTTT. It is translated as CASSSMDQPQHF.

This clonotype appeared many times. The chain recombines TRBV20-1 with TRBJ1-1; D not certain. Per the germline V gene, CDR1 is DFQATT and CDR2 is SNEGSKA (reference sequence). The CDR3 spans 16 residues. With 1 base removed from V and 0 bases from J, the gap between germline ends came to 15 bases. CDR3 sequence reads: CSARGADGSMNTEAFF. The CDR3 nucleotides read TGCAGTGCTAGAGGCGCGGATGGCTCGATGAACACTGAAGCTTTCTTT.

This clonotype was observed at least ten times. The chain combines TRBV9 with TRBJ2-3; 9 positions agree with TRBD2. Germline V gives CDR1 SGDLS, CDR2 YYNGEE. V gave up 0 bases and J gave up 8 bases; unmatched junction bases: 7. The CDR3 is 15 residues long. DNA for the CDR3: TGTGCCAGCAGCGTAGGTCCTAGCGGGATGGGTACGCAGTATTTT. It yields the protein CASSVGPSGMGTQYF. The full variable domain, rest sourced from reference TRBV9 and TRBJ2-3, is DSGVTQTPKHLITATGQRVTLRCSPRSGDLSVYWYQQSLDQGLQFLIQYYNGEERAKGNILERFSAQQFPDLHSELNLSSLELGDSALYFCASSVGPSGMGTQYFGPGTRLTVL.

This clonotype was seen repeatedly, ten times or more. This rearrangement joins TRBV5-6 to TRBJ1-1; 11 nucleotides line up with TRBD1. This CDR3 is built from 16 residues. The junction had 11 bases not matched to a gene; V was cut back by 0 bases and J by 10 bases. CDR1 and CDR2 (germline): SGHDT, YYEEEE. CDR3 loop: CASSLGGQGASKSAFF. The CDR3 DNA reads as TGTGCCAGCAGCTTGGGCGGACAGGGGGCTTCTAAGTCAGCTTTCTTT.